This record covers a single T cell receptor (beta chain). Libraries were prepared by immunoSEQ multiplex PCR; TCRdb keeps only in-frame clonotypes and omits some of them. The sample lists under 130,000 clones, around 84% occurring once. Germline CDR1 is LGHNT and CDR2 is FRNRAP. CDR3 length equals 12 residues. Trimming cost V 3 bases and J 5 bases, with 4 bases left between them. These data come from a study of blood T cell repertoires in COVID-19. Study-wide context: The United States, Italy and Spain provided the acute and convalescent COVID-19 samples. PBMCs, B-cell-depleted T cells, or T cells provided the cDNA or gDNA that made up the material.

Sequenced sample: peripheral blood. This clonotype originated in a woman of 80 years or more with acute or convalescent COVID-19. This rearrangement joins TRBV12-5 to TRBJ1-4; D gene ambiguous. The CDR3 DNA reads TGTGCTAGTGGTTTCCTGAATGAAAAACTGTTTTTT. Amino acids: CASGFLNEKLFF.